The present entry profiles one T cell receptor (beta chain) with its context. There is no known antigen for this receptor. Per-nucleotide qualities are absent, and no much larger clonotype sits a single base away. The time point label of this sample denotes: baseline before first vaccination. Vaccinee samples came from UK trials COV001 and COV002, including a single-blind randomized controlled phase 2/3 trial of AZD1222 (ChAdOx1 nCoV-19) in healthy adults. For TCRbeta chain sequencing, PBMC samples from trial participants were taken at day 0 and at day 28 after the second dose. This specimen belongs to a study of T cell responses to AZD1222 COVID-19 vaccine listed by TCRdb under 2021. For context, the study as a whole: Because spike-specific TCR depth and breadth did not differ between the two schedules, AZD1222 recipients who got a second dose at roughly 4 weeks were pooled with those who got a second dose at roughly 12 weeks. Trial participants were enrolled into age subgroups of 18-55, 56-69 and 70-plus years, which contained approximately 150, 28 and 58 TCR-sequenced participants, respectively. A total of more than 230 trial participants underwent TCR sequencing, of whom around 200 received two doses of AZD1222 and about 25 received two doses of the MenACWY control vaccine. Summary of the overall study and its limitations: In the small 56-69-year group, the increase in depth fell short of significance, most likely because of low power. Participants were mostly white British and included more females than males, and it was suggested by the authors that clonal diversity may have been underestimated. Reportedly, close to half of the unique spike-specific TCRs recognized epitopes lying outside the regions that are mutated in the B.1.351 and B.1.1.7 variants. Because no day 14 peak-response samples were available, the repertoires could be characterized only after the peak T cell response. The vaccine-associated CD4 TCRs covered the entire spike protein, and the dominant responses fell in regions 160-218 and 743-854. After two AZD1222 doses, spike-specific TCR breadth and depth were significantly higher than at day 0 and than in MenACWY recipients. Conclusions about previously exposed vaccinees were limited because only six or seven AZD1222 recipients were SARS-CoV-2 seropositive at baseline.

The CDR3 measures 15 amino acids from cysteine to phenylalanine. Of all the DNA, just the CDR3 is kept, 45 bases in frame from base 1. V ends up 2 bases short and J 6 bases short, with an unmatched junction base count of 6. According to the germline V gene (reference sequence), CDR1 reads WNHNN and CDR2 reads SYGVQD. The CDR3 regions of human TCRbeta chains were analyzed by immunosequencing. As for the authors' bioinformatics: TCRs in the repertoires were matched against a reference library of SARS-CoV-2-specific TCRs that had been generated with the MIRA antigen-specificity platform. Breadth meant the fraction of unique TCRs that were SARS-CoV-2-associated, whereas depth meant the fraction of total T cells that were SARS-CoV-2-associated. Using the MIRA data, each spike-specific TCR was assigned both to the spike region to which the TCR was reactive and to a CD4 or CD8 class. Log10-transformed breadth and depth values were compared by one-way ANOVA with Sidak's multiple comparisons tests. TCRdb provides this immuneACCESS table in a form limited to in-frame rearrangements. Some clones are lacking; in checked studies, under half of them reflect an unresolved V gene, and why the rest are absent is not known. That table furnishes V, J and clone size, whereas the DNA furnished D and trimming. For this sample there are roughly 97,000 clones; over 80% appear just once. Around 8.7% of the sample is taken by the ten largest.

Here the chain combines TRBV10-1 and TRBJ2-7; TRBD2 aligns with 11 central bases. This receptor was taken from an adult in good health. The sample was peripheral blood, taken on day 0 of AZD1222 vaccination. The CDR3 has the sequence CASSEVGTSGSEQYF. Here is the DNA: TGCGCCAGCAGTGAGGTTGGGACTAGCGGTTCCGAGCAGTACTTC.